Here is one TCR beta chain with its context. Its antigen remains undetermined. No much larger clonotype is one base removed from it; base qualities were not supplied. The CDR3 numbers 13 residues from cysteine through phenylalanine. CDR3 DNA only is kept here, 39 bases in frame from base 1. Trimming costs V 7 bases and J 2 bases, and their ends lie 8 bases apart. The germline V gene sets CDR1 to SNHLY and CDR2 to FYNNEI. Participants were included only if at least one PBMC sample before ART initiation and at least two post-ART samples were available. Treatment was received in the United States of America by all participants with HIV. Before DNA extraction, cryopreserved samples containing about 0.9-11 million PBMC were thawed and washed. At the time of the earliest PBMC sample, participants with HIV were aged between 23 and 54 years. PBMC samples were contributed by each participant from 1-4 timepoints before ART initiation and 2-8 timepoints after ART initiation, with a median of 7 samples. For every participant, serial HIV viral load, CD4+ T-cell count, ART history and demographic data were obtained. Using a Qiagen kit on a QIAcube, genomic DNA was extracted from unsorted PBMC, with samples processed in batches of 12.

This specimen belongs to a study of long-term antiretroviral therapy in people with HIV (dated by TCRdb to 2022 to 2024). Concerning the study at large: The earliest samples were collected approximately a decade before the 2015 WHO recommendation for immediate ART, a period when ART was typically delayed until CD4 counts fell. No cross-contamination during QIAcube processing was seen in test extractions of a monoclonal T-cell line run alongside a few dozen polyclonal samples. This retrospective serial study examined whether starting ART and sustained HIV suppression were associated with changes in the composition and diversity of the TRB repertoire in peripheral blood. The cohort contributed about 200 cryopreserved PBMC samples from 25 to 35 adults with confirmed HIV infection, collected serially over a mean of about 6 years (range 1-12). Of the approximately 30 participants with HIV, about a dozen were female. General conclusions and limits of the study: Expanded TRB clones identified before ART initiation dominated the repertoire at all time points, although this dominance fluctuated and declined in many PLHIV after ART. CDR3 length ranges in HIV repertoires were narrower than in controls, and network structure suggested an antigen-experienced repertoire with only a slight naive shift after ART. The samples span the years 2004 to 2017, and the ART regimens used may be less effective than current regimens. No data were available on ART adherence, viral resistance or therapy changes, limiting inferences about post-ART repertoire changes. Starting ART was linked to a significant rise in TRB diversity, yet even with long-term ART the diversity remained significantly lower than in transplant donor controls. Because pre-ART samples had limited cell numbers, profiling was done on unsorted PBMC rather than on sorted CD4+ and CD8+ T cells. Limited PBMC availability meant only the TCR beta chain was sequenced, without alpha chain pairing.

The immunoSEQ hsTCRB v3.0 assay was used at survey level resolution to sequence the TRB variable region. A depth of about 35,000-50,000 T-cell genomes per sample was targeted for TRB sequencing. An Illumina MiSeq with a v3 150-cycle kit was used to sequence the pooled TRB libraries. The study's own analysis went as follows. Repertoire analysis was performed in R inside a reproducible Nextflow workflow that covered QC, data transformation and analysis. LymphoSeq2, an R package for AIRR-Seq data exploration, was used to implement custom analyses. A few samples that produced fewer than 5000 total TRB sequences were removed, so about 200 HIV repertoires were analyzed. Among the approximately 180 HIV repertoires that were kept, some 60 were collected before ART initiation and under 150 were collected after ART initiation. Repertoires were downsampled to 5000 TRB nucleotide sequences, and summary statistics were averaged over 100 downsampling iterations. The analysis kept only TRB sequences whose CDR3 regions were at least seven amino acids long. A Shannon entropy-derived clonality score and the Gini coefficient were used to measure diversity. In the repertoire networks, any two of the top 5000 CDR3 amino acid sequences were connected whenever the two sequences differed by an edit distance of one. GLIPH2 predicted antigen specificity groups and MHC restriction for TRB CDR3 amino acid sequences. To flag known CMV, EBV, HIV or tissue antigen associations, CDR3 amino acid sequences were matched against VDJdb and McPAS-TCR. Pre-ART, post-ART and control groups were compared with Wilcoxon signed-rank tests and Holm-Bonferroni correction. Sourced from immuneACCESS, this table was stored by TCRdb with only in-frame sequences that have V and J called. A share of the clones is absent; for the studies checked, an unresolved V gene accounts for under half, and the remainder has no known explanation. V and J calls and clone size are copied from that table; D and trimming were computed from the DNA. Recorded for this sample are under 25,000 clones; approximately 83% of them occurred a single time. The ten largest clonotypes hold roughly a tenth of the sample.

The chain uses TRBV2 and TRBJ2-2, with TRBD2 perhaps the D gene, on 6 matching bases. This specimen was unsorted PBMCs, taken 0.5 years before starting antiretroviral therapy. The sequence came from a man aged 18 to 29 with HIV. The DNA sequence is given as TGTGCCAGCACGGGACTCAACACCGGGGAGCTGTTTTTT. Protein translation: CASTGLNTGELFF.